The 29 T cell receptor beta chains presented below share a single source sample, sequenced in a study of blood T cell repertoires in COVID-19. The protocol was immunoSEQ multiplex PCR, while the TCRdb copy is restricted to in-frame clones and leaves out a portion. The data contain roughly 64,000 clones, roughly 90% of them singletons. The sequenced material came from peripheral blood. The source of these receptors is a woman older than 75 with active COVID-19.

V is TRBV7-9 and J is TRBJ2-3; 8 bases are shared with TRBD1. The J segment lost 4 bases and the V segment lost 0 bases, leaving 6 bases of the junction unmatched. Germline V gene lookup returns CDR1 SEHNR and CDR2 FQNEAQ (reference sequence). The CDR3 has 16 amino acids. The CDR3 sequence is CASSLADRGEADTQYF. In nucleotides, the CDR3 is TGTGCCAGCAGCTTAGCTGACAGGGGTGAGGCAGATACGCAGTATTTT.

In its sample, this clone was seen once. The rearrangement links TRBV21-1 to TRBJ2-3; the D segment call TRBD2 is taken from the table without a DNA check. TRBV21-1 is deemed a pseudogene. There are 18 residues in the CDR3. The CDR3 is CASSKVGSGRFRTDTQYF. The CDR3 DNA reads as TGTGCCAGCAGCAAAGTAGGTAGCGGGAGATTTCGCACAGATACGCAGTATTTT.

This chain uses TRBV4-1 with TRBJ2-3; TRBD2 agrees at 11 bases. CDR3 length: 13 residues. V lost 1 base, J lost 11 bases, and 2 bases stayed unmatched. Germline CDR1 reads MGHRA; CDR2 reads YSYEKL. This chain's CDR3 is CASSQGLAGRQYF. In DNA, the CDR3 is TGCGCCAGCAGCCAAGGACTAGCGGGAAGGCAGTATTTT.

This clone showed up just a few times. For the CDR3, the DNA is TGCGCCAGCAGCCCGGAACCGGGACTAGAGAACACCGGGGAGCTGTTTTTT. Its protein is CASSPEPGLENTGELFF. This rearrangement joins TRBV5-1 to TRBJ2-2; 8 bases match TRBD2. J was trimmed by 1 base and V by 4 bases; bases with no gene match: 9. This CDR3 contains 17 residues. Per germline, CDR1 SGHRS and CDR2 YFSETQ.

The CDR3 DNA is TGTGCCACGACAGGCGCAGATACGCAGTATTTT. Amino acid sequence: CATTGADTQYF. This chain uses TRBV10-3 with TRBJ2-3; D may be TRBD1 (6 bases). V was pared by 10 bases and J by 4 bases, with 9 bases between. The CDR3 is made up of 11 amino acids. Germline CDR1 is ENHRY and CDR2 is SYGVKD.

The chain couples TRBV30 to TRBJ2-3; 8 nucleotides agree with TRBD2. Trimming removed 7 bases from V and 6 bases from J; junction bases left unmatched: 12. The CDR3 is made up of 14 amino acids. The germline gives CDR1 GTSNPN, CDR2 SVGIG (reference sequence). CDR3 in DNA: TGTGCCTATGGACTAGCTGGTATTTCGGATACGCAGTATTTT. Its protein product is CAYGLAGISDTQYF.

The V call is TRBV3-1 (or the pseudogene TRBV3-2), the J call TRBJ2-3, with 9 bases matching TRBD2. Germline V gene data show CDR1 as LGHDT and CDR2 as YNNKEL (reference sequence). Trimming cost V 4 bases and J 2 bases; bases outside gene matches: 1. This CDR3 is built from 14 residues. The CDR3 sequence: CASSRLADTDTQYF. The CDR3 nucleotides are TGTGCCAGCAGCCGACTAGCGGACACAGATACGCAGTATTTT.

This sequence joins TRBV13 and TRBJ1-1; no firm D call. This CDR3 region has 13 residues. Trimming cost V 0 bases and J 5 bases, with 7 bases left between them. Germline CDR1 reads PRHDT; CDR2 reads FYEKMQ (reference sequence). In DNA, the CDR3 is TGTGCCAGCAGCTTAGGGGGCAGGACTGAAGCTTTCTTT. This codes for CASSLGGRTEAFF.

The chain couples TRBV6-5 to TRBJ2-7, with 7 bases matching TRBD2. The germline V gene has CDR1 MNHEY and CDR2 SVGAGI. The CDR3 loop spans 15 amino acids. V shed 6 bases, J shed 4 bases, and the junction held 12 bases outside the gene matches. CDR3 nucleotides: TGTGCCAGCAGGGGGGGGAGGCAAGCCCCATACGAGCAGTACTTC. Amino acids: CASRGGRQAPYEQYF.

The chain combines TRBV18 with TRBJ2-7, with D perhaps TRBD2 (6 bases). This CDR3 spans 12 amino acids. V shed 5 bases and J shed 3 bases, with 8 bases lying between them. Germline CDR1 and CDR2: KGHSH and LQKENI. The CDR3 bases are TGTGCCAGCTCATTGGAGGGCTACGAGCAGTACTTC. This codes for CASSLEGYEQYF.

This clone appeared once. The rearrangement links TRBV3-1 (or the pseudogene TRBV3-2) to TRBJ1-6; a weak D match, TRBD1 (6 bases). Germline V gene data show CDR1 as LGHDT and CDR2 as YNNKEL (reference sequence). V lost 5 bases, J lost 1 base, and 9 bases lay in between. The CDR3 covers 15 residues. In nucleotides, the CDR3 is TGTGCCAGCAGCAATACAGGGTCCTATAATTCACCCCTCCACTTT. Protein sequence: CASSNTGSYNSPLHF.

The rearrangement links TRBV7-6 to TRBJ2-7, with TRBD2 matching over 9 bases. The V segment lost 5 bases and the J segment 4 bases; nucleotides outside the gene matches: 12. CDR1 and CDR2 (germline): SGHVS, FNYEAQ. The CDR3 contains 16 residues. CDR3 residues: CASSLSIAGEGYEQYF. CDR3 in DNA: TGTGCCAGCAGCCTATCCATAGCGGGAGAGGGGTACGAGCAGTACTTC.

The V and J genes are TRBV14 and TRBJ1-2; TRBD1 aligns across 7 bases. The CDR3 totals 16 residues. CDR1 SGHDN and CDR2 FVKESK come from the germline V gene. Trimming took 4 bases from V and 1 from J; bases not matched to a gene: 9. CDR3 nucleotide sequence: TGTGCCAGCAGCCCGATCGGACAGGCCCTTAACTATGGCTACACCTTC. Translating it yields CASSPIGQALNYGYTF.

V and J are TRBV9 and TRBJ2-1; 8 bases align to TRBD2. V lost 3 bases and J lost 0; bases outside the gene matches: 5. Looked up from germline, CDR1 is SGDLS and CDR2 is YYNGEE. The CDR3 is 16 residues long. CDR3 residues: CASSARGAPSYNEQFF. The CDR3 DNA follows: TGTGCCAGCAGCGCGCGGGGGGCGCCCTCCTACAATGAGCAGTTCTTC.

The count of this clone is one. V usage is TRBV10-1 and J usage is TRBJ2-3; D unclear. The CDR3 extends over 13 amino acids. Trimming removed 2 bases at V and 4 bases at J, with 7 bases between. Germline V gene sequence: CDR1 WNHNN, CDR2 SYGVQD (reference sequence). The CDR3 region is CASSENYPDTQYF. The CDR3 DNA sequence: TGCGCCAGCAGTGAGAACTACCCAGATACGCAGTATTTT.

There are a few counts of this clone. V is TRBV7-8 and J is TRBJ2-3; TRBD2 matches 12 bases. J gave up 2 bases and V 5 bases, and 5 bases lay outside the gene matches. The CDR3 spans 16 residues. Looked up from germline, CDR1 is SGHVS and CDR2 is FQNEAQ. The chain's CDR3 is CASSPRTSGNTDTQYF. In DNA form, the CDR3 reads TGTGCCAGCAGCCCTCGGACTAGCGGGAACACAGATACGCAGTATTTT.

The chain employs TRBV4-1 and TRBJ2-1; TRBD2 matches at 10 bases. CDR1 MGHRA and CDR2 YSYEKL come from the germline V gene. The CDR3 sequence is 16 residues long. Losses at the gene ends were 2 bases for V and 8 bases for J; bases not matched to a gene: 9. The CDR3 reads CASSQSVSGGADEQFF. The CDR3 DNA reads TGCGCCAGCAGCCAAAGCGTCAGCGGGGGGGCCGATGAGCAGTTCTTC.

The chain links TRBV28 to TRBJ2-1, with TRBD2 matching 10 bases. This CDR3 contains 16 residues. The V and J ends lost 1 base and 6 bases, in that order; junction bases with no gene match: 6. Germline assignment: CDR1 MDHEN and CDR2 SYDVKM. The CDR3 DNA is TGTGCCAGCAGTTTATTCAGCGGGGGGGCCACCAATGAGCAGTTCTTC. Protein sequence: CASSLFSGGATNEQFF.

The rearrangement uses TRBV14 and TRBJ2-7; 7 bases match TRBD1. CDR1 is SGHDN, CDR2 FVKESK, per germline. The J segment lost 7 bases and the V segment lost 4 bases, leaving 7 bases of the junction unmatched. The CDR3 is made up of 13 amino acids. The CDR3 here is CASSRTGVREQYV. CDR3 sequence (DNA): TGTGCCAGCAGCCGAACAGGGGTTCGGGAGCAGTACGTC.

The V and J genes are TRBV7-6 and TRBJ2-1, with a possible D match to TRBD1 (5 bases). The CDR3 consists of 16 residues. V lost 1 base, J lost 2 bases, and 12 bases lay in between. Germline V CDR1 and CDR2: SGHVS, FNYEAQ. The CDR3 nucleotides read TGTGCCAGCAGCTTAGGACAGAGTAGGCCCTACAATGAGCAGTTCTTC. It specifies CASSLGQSRPYNEQFF.

The chain is built from TRBV6-5 and TRBJ2-3, with D perhaps TRBD1 (6 bases). The germline CDR1 and CDR2 sequences are MNHEY and SVGAGI. The length of the CDR3 is 13 residues. Trimming took 6 bases from V and 5 from J, leaving 12 bases between them. CDR3 nucleotide sequence: TGTGCCAGCAGACAGGGTTCCGGAGATACGCAGTATTTT. Translating it yields CASRQGSGDTQYF.

This chain links TRBV7-9 with TRBJ2-2; 7 bases match TRBD2. V trimming: 3 bases; J trimming: 2 bases; junction bases outside the gene matches: 3. Per germline, CDR1 SEHNR and CDR2 FQNEAQ (reference sequence). The CDR3 has 15 residues. CDR3 sequence: CASSLSGINTGELFF. Here the CDR3 DNA reads TGTGCCAGCAGCTTGAGCGGGATAAACACCGGGGAGCTGTTTTTT.

This clone was detected once. J is TRBJ2-2 and V is TRBV3-1 (or the pseudogene TRBV3-2); D is unresolved. Trimming removed 4 bases at V and 7 bases at J, with 4 bases between. The germline CDR1 and CDR2 sequences are LGHDT and YNNKEL (reference sequence). CDR3 length: 11 residues. CDR3 amino acids: CASSRGGELFF. In nucleotides, the CDR3 is TGTGCCAGCAGCCGCGGCGGGGAGCTGTTTTTT.

The chain links TRBV9 to TRBJ2-2, with D hard to call. V was clipped by 3 bases and J by 4 bases, with 13 bases between them. Germline V gene sequence: CDR1 SGDLS, CDR2 YYNGEE. This CDR3 is built from 15 residues. CDR3: CASSDPTTGTGELFF. The CDR3 DNA is TGTGCCAGCAGCGACCCCACGACTGGCACCGGGGAGCTGTTTTTT.

This chain links TRBV11-2 with TRBJ2-7; TRBD1 aligns across 8 bases. Germline CDR1 is SGHAT and CDR2 is FQNNGV. The length of the CDR3 is 15 residues. V shed 1 base and J 2 bases; nucleotides not matched to a gene: 4. In DNA, the CDR3 is TGTGCCAGCAGCTTAGCTCCGGACAGGGCCTACGAGCAGTACGTC. Protein: CASSLAPDRAYEQYV.

V gene TRBV6-5 combines with J gene TRBJ2-1; 13 nucleotides match TRBD2. This CDR3 contains 15 residues. With V trimmed by 6 bases and J by 8 bases, 7 bases remained unmatched. Per the germline V gene, CDR1 is MNHEY and CDR2 is SVGAGI. For the CDR3, the DNA is TGTGCCAGCAGGAAACTAGCGGGAGGGAACGATGAGCAGTTCTTC. Translation gives CASRKLAGGNDEQFF.

V and J are TRBV5-1 and TRBJ2-3; 7 nucleotides line up with TRBD2. The length of the CDR3 is 16 residues. The V gene end was trimmed by 0 bases and the J gene end by 1 base; junction bases not matched to a gene: 5. Germline CDR1 and CDR2: SGHRS and YFSETQ. As DNA, the CDR3 is TGCGCCAGCAGCTTGGTGGCTAGCGGAGGCACAGATACGCAGTATTTT. It codes for CASSLVASGGTDTQYF. Looking up the rest from reference TRBV5-1 and TRBJ2-3 gives the full variable domain: KAGVTQTPRYLIKTRGQQVTLSCSPISGHRSVSWYQQTPGQGLQFLFEYFSETQRNKGNFPGRFSGRQFSNSRSEMNVSTLELGDSALYLCASSLVASGGTDTQYFGPGTRLTVL.

This clone was seen a single time. This sequence joins TRBV5-6 and TRBJ2-3; D uncertain. This CDR3 comprises 12 residues. Deletions cut 4 bases from V and 3 bases from J, with 6 bases between. Germline V gene lookup returns CDR1 SGHDT and CDR2 YYEEEE. CDR3 protein: CASSILTDTQYF. CDR3 nucleotides: TGTGCCAGCAGCATACTGACAGATACGCAGTATTTT. The entire variable domain, with the rest obtained from reference TRBV5-6 and TRBJ2-3, is as follows: DAGVTQSPTHLIKTRGQQVTLRCSPKSGHDTVSWYQQALGQGPQFIFQYYEEEERQRGNFPDRFSGHQFPNYSSELNVNALLLGDSALYLCASSILTDTQYFGPGTRLTVL.

The rearrangement joins TRBV5-1 to TRBJ2-5, with a weak D call TRBD2 (5 bases). CDR1 SGHRS and CDR2 YFSETQ come from the germline V gene. This CDR3 comprises 11 residues. V was clipped by 5 bases and J by 9 bases, with 11 bases between them. The CDR3 loop reads CASSFAGAQYF. The CDR3 DNA follows: TGCGCCAGCAGTTTCGCCGGGGCCCAGTACTTC.